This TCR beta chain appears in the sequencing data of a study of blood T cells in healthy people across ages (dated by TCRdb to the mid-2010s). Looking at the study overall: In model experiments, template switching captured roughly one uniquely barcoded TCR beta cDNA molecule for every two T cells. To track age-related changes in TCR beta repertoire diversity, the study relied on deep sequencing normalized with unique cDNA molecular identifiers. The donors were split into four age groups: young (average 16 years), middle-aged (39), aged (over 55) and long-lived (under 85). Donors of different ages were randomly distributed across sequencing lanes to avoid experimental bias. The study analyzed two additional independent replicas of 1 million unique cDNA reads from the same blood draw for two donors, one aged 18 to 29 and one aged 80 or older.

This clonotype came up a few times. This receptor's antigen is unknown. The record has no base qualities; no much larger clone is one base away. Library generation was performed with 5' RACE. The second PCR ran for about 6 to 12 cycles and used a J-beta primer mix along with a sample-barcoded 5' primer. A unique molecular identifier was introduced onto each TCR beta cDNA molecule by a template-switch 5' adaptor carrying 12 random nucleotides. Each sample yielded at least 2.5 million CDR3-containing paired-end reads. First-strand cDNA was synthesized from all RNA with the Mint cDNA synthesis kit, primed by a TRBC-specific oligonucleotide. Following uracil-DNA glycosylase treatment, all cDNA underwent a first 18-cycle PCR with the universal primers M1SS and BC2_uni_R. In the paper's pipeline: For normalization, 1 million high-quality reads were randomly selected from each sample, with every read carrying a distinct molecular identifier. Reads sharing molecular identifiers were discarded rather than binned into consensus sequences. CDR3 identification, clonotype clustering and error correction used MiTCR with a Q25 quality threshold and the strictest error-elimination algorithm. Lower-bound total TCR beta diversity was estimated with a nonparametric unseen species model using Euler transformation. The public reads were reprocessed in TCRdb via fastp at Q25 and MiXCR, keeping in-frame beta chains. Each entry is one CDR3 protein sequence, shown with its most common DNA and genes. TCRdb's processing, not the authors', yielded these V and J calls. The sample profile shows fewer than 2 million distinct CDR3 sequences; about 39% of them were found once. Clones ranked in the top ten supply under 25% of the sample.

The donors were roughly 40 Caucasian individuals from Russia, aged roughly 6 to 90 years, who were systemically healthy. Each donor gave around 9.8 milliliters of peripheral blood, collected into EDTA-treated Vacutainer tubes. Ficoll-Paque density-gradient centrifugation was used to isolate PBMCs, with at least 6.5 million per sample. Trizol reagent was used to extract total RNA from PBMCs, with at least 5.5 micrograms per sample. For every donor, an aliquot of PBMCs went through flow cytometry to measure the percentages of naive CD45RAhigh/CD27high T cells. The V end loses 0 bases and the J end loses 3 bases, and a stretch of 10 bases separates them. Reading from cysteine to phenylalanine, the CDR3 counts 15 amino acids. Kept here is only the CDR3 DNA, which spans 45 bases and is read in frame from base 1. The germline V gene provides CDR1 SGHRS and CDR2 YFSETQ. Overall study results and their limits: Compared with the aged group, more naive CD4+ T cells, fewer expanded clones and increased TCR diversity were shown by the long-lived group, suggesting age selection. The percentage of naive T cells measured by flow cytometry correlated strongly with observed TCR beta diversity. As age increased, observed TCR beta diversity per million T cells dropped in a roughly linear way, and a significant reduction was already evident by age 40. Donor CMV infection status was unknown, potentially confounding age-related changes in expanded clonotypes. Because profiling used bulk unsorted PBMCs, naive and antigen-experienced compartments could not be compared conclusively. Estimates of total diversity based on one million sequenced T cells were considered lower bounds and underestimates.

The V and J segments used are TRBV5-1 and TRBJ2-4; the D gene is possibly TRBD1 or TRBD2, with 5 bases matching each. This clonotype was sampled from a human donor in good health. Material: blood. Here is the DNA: TGCGCCAGCAGCTTGGTTGGGGGTATCAAAAACATTCAGTACTTC. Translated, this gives CASSLVGGIKNIQYF.